This T cell receptor beta chain was sequenced during a study of T cells after yellow fever vaccination. Overall study findings and caveats: The CD4 and CD8 compartments had a small share of their clonotypes in common. The presence of abundant clonotypes contaminating from the bulk population was possible in FACS-sorted repertoires. Clones from primary vaccination mostly reappeared after the booster (96% CD4, about 85% CD8).

The 5'RACE template-switching step produced TCR cDNA and added a universal primer site and UMIs. One entry per CDR3 protein, called by TCRdb with MiXCR from the 5' RACE reads. The table includes approximately 330,000 distinct CDR3 sequences, around 13% detected once. Germline lookup yields CDR1 LGHNA and CDR2 YNFKEQ. Trimming left V 3 bases short and J 7 bases short, with 16 bases between. The CDR3 totals 15 residues. For this clonotype: Its antigen is not identified.

The sequence was obtained from a man younger than 35 who received the YFV17D yellow fever vaccine. The starting material was CD4+ T cells sorted from PBMCs, obtained 15 days after the yellow fever booster vaccination. The chain joins TRBV4-2 to TRBJ2-1; weak D call: TRBD2 (6 bases). The CDR3 sequence is CASSQRGAVGNEQFF. CDR3 DNA sequence: TGTGCCAGCAGCCAGCGCGGGGCCGTGGGTAATGAGCAGTTCTTC.